The source of this T cell receptor beta chain is a study of cytomegalovirus exposure and HLA in healthy donors. Study-wide context: Early released data comprised approximately 85 million unique TCRs from HLA-typed donors. Overall study results and limits: Researchers reportedly found TCR beta sequences accurately predicted most subjects' HLA-A and HLA-B alleles.

60 Vbeta and 13 Jbeta primers were used in PCR. Some clones are missing from TCRdb's copy, which holds only in-frame ones; the method was immunoSEQ multiplex PCR. The record lists 170,000 or so clones, of which the ten most abundant hold approximately 2%. Comment on this clone: Its antigen is as yet unknown. This sample includes further DNA sequences coding for the same CDR3.

Trimming cost V 3 bases and J 1 base; bases outside gene matches: 4. This CDR3 contains 15 residues. Looked up from germline, CDR1 is ENHRY and CDR2 is SYGVKD. This TCR was recovered from a man between 25 and 39 years old in good health and CMV-seronegative. V usage is TRBV10-3 and J usage is TRBJ2-5; 8 positions agree with TRBD1. What was sequenced was PBMCs. CDR3: CAISEETGVQETQYF. The CDR3 region has the DNA TGTGCCATCAGTGAAGAGACAGGGGTCCAAGAGACCCAGTACTTC.